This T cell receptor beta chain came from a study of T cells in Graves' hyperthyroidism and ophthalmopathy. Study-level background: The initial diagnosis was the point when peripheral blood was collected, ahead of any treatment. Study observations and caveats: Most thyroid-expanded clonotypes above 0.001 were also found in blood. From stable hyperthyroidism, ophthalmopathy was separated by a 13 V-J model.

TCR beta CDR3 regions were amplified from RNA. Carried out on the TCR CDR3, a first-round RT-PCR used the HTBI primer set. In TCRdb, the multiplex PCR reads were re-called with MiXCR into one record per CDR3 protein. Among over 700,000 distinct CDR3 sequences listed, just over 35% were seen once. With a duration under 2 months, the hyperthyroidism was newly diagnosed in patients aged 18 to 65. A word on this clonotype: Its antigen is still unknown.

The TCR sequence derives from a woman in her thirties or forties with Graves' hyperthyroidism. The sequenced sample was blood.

CDR3 coding DNA: TGTGCCAGCAGTGGGGGACGGTCGACCTACGAGCAGTACTTC. Translation gives CASSGGRSTYEQYF. The chain couples TRBV6-5 to TRBJ2-7; possibly TRBD1 or TRBD2 for D (5 bases each). Looked up from germline, CDR1 is MNHEY and CDR2 is SVGAGI. Between the trimmed V and J ends, which lost 5 bases and 2 bases, there was a span of 13 bases. This CDR3 region has 14 residues.